The clone carrying this TCR beta chain came up once. This entry comes from a study of blood T cell repertoires in COVID-19. Study-level background: Collection of acute and convalescent COVID-19 samples took place in the United States, Italy and Spain.

The CDR3 length is 18 residues. CDR1 and CDR2 (germline): LNHDA, SQIVND (reference sequence). J was trimmed by 6 bases and V by 10 bases; bases with no gene match: 22. The authors' processing: Estimation of nucleated cell counts was performed using reference gene primer amplification. Measured with immunoSEQ multiplex PCR; TCRdb has only the in-frame clones, and not every one. The V and J calls and the clone size are those of that table, but D and trimming were determined from the DNA. The table shows some 230,000 clones, with 75% to 85% occurring only once. Sequenced: peripheral blood. This chain links TRBV19 with TRBJ2-1; 9 bases map to TRBD1. The receptor was derived from a woman aged 45-60 years with acute or convalescent COVID-19. CDR3 sequence (DNA): TGTGCCACCGGGAATTCCCCCCTAGGGACAGGGTGGACCAATGAGCAGTTCTTC. Translation gives CATGNSPLGTGWTNEQFF. The variable domain in full, completed from reference TRBV19 and TRBJ2-1, reads DGGITQSPKYLFRKEGQNVTLSCEQNLNHDAMYWYRQDPGQGLRLIYYSQIVNDFQKGDIAEGYSVSREKKESFPLTVTSAQKNPTAFYLCATGNSPLGTGWTNEQFFGPGTRLTVL.